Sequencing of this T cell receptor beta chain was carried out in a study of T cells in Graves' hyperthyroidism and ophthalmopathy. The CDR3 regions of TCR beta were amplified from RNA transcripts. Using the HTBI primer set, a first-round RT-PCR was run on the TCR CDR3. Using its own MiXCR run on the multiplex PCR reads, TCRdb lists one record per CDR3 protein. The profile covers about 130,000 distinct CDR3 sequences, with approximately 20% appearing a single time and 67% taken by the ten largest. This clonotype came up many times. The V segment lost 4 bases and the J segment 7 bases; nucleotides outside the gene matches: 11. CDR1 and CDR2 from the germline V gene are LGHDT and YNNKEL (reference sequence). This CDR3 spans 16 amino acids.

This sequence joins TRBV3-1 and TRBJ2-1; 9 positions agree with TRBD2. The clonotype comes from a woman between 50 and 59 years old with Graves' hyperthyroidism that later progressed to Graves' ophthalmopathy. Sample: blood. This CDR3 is CASSRPRASGVNEQFF. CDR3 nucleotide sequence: TGTGCCAGCAGCCGGCCCCGGGCTAGCGGGGTTAATGAGCAGTTCTTC.